This TCR beta chain stems from a study of identical twins. The CDR3 sequence is 16 residues long. Trimming cost V 1 base and J 5 bases, with 15 bases left between them. Germline-derived CDR1 and CDR2 are LGHNA and YNFKEQ. The table lists this clonotype with many counts. Antigen: not known. Study findings and constraints: Excess twin sharing in beta out-of-frame sequences was weaker. The more abundant beta clonotypes in cord blood had fewer insertions, and memory repertoires did not show this. Conclusions rested on cross-sectional statistics rather than following the same donors.

A universal primer site was incorporated via template switching, and the cDNA contained unique molecular identifiers. TCRdb redid the calling of the 5' RACE reads with MiXCR, one entry per CDR3 protein. The sample carries 350,000 or so distinct CDR3 sequences, 10% to 15% recorded once. This sample also appeared in a second study, on yellow fever vaccine responses in identical twins.

Sequencing was done on a sample of CD8+ T cells sorted from blood. The chain couples TRBV4-2 to TRBJ2-1; D might be TRBD2 (6 bases). The sequence was obtained from a woman aged 18-29 years in good health. The CDR3 is CASSQVGGRNDNEQFF. CDR3 DNA sequence: TGTGCCAGCAGCCAAGTTGGTGGGAGGAACGACAATGAGCAGTTCTTC.